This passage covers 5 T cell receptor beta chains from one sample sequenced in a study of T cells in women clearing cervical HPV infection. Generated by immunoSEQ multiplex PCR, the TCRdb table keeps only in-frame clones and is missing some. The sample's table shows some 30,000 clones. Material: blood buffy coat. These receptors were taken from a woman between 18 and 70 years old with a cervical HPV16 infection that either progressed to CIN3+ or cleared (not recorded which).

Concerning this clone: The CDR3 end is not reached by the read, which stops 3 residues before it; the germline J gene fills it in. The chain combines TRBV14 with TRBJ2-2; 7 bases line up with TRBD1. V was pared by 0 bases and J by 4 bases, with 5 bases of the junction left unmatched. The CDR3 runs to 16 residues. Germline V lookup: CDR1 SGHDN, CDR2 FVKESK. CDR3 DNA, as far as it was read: TGTGCCAGCAGCCAAGATCAGCGACAGGGCACCGGGGAG. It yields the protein CASSQDQRQGTGE. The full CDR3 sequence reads CASSQDQRQGTGELFF.

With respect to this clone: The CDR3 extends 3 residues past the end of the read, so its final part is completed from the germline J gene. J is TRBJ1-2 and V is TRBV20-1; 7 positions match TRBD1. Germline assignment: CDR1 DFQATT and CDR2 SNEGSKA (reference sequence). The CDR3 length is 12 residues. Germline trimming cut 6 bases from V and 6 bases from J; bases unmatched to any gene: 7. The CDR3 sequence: CSAGGTADGYTF. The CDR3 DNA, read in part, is TGCAGTGCGGGAGGGACAGCAGATGGC.

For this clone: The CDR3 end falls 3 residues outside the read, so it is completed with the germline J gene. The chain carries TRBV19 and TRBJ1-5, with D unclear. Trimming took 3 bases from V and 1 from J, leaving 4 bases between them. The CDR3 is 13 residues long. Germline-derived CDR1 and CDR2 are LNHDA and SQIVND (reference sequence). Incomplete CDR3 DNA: TGTGCCAGTAGTATGGGCAGCAATCAGCCC. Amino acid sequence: CASSMGSNQP. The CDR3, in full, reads CASSMGSNQPQHF.

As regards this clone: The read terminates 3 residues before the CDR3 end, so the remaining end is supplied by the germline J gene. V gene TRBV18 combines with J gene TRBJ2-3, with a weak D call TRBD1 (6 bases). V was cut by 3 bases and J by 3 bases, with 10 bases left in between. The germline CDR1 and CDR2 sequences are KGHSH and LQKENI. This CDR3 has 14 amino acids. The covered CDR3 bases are TGTGCCAGCTCACCTTTGGACAGAACAGATACG. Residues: CASSPLDRTDT. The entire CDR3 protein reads CASSPLDRTDTQYF.

CDR3 DNA (partial): TGCGCCAGCAGCTCCCGACTAGCGGGGGGTACAGATACG. Protein sequence: CASSSRLAGGTDT. The full CDR3 reads CASSSRLAGGTDTQYF. The rearrangement links TRBV5-1 to TRBJ2-3; 13 bases line up with TRBD2. With the read ending 3 residues before the CDR3 end, the germline J gene is used to fill in that end. V shed 3 bases, J shed 3 bases, and the junction held 4 bases outside the gene matches. The CDR3 extends over 16 amino acids. Germline loops: CDR1 SGHRS, CDR2 YFSETQ.